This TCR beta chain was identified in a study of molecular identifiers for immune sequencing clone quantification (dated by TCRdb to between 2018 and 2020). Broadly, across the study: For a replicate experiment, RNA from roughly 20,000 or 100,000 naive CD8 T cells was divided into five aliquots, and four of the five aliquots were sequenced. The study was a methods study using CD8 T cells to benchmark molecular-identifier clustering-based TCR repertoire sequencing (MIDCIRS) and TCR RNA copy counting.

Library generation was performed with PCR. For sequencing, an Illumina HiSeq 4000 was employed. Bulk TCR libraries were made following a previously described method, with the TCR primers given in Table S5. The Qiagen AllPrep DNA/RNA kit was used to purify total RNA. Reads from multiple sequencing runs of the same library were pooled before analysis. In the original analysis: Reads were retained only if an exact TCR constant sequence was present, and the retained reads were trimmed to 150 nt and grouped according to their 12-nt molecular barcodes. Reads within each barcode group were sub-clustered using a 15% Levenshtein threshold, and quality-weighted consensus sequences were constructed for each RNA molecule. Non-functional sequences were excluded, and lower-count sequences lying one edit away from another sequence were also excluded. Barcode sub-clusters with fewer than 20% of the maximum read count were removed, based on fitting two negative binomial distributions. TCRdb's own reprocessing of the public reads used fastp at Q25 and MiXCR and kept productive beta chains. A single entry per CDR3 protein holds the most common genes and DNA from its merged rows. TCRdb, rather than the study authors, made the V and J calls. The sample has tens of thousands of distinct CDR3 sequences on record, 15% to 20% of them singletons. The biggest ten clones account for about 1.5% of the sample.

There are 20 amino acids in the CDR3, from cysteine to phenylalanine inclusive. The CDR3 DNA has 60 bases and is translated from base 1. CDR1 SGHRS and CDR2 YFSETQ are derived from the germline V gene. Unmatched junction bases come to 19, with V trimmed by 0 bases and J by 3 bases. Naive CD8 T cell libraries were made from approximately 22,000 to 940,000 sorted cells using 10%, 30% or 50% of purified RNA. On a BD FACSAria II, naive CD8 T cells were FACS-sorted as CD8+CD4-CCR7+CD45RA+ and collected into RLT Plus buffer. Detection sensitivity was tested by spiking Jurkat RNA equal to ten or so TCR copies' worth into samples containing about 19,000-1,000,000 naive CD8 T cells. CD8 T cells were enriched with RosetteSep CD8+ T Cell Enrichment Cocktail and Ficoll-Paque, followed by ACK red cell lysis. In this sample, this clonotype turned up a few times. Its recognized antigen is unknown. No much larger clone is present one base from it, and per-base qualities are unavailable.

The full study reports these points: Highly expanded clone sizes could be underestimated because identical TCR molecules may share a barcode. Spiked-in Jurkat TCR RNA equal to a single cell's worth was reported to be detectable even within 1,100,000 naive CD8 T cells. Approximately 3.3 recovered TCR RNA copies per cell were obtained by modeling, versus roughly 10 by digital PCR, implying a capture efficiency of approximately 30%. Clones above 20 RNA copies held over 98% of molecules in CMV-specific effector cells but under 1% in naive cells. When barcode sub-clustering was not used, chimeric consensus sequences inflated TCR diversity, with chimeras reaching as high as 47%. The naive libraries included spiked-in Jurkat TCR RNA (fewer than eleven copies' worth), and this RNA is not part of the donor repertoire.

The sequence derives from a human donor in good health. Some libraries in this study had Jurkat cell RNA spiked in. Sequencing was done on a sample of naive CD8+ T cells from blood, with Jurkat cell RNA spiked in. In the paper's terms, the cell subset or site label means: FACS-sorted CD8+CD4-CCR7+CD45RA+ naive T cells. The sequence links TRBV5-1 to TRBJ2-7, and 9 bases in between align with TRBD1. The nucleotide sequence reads TGCGCCAGCAGCTTGGATTCTTTAGGGCCCCCGGGACAGGGTGTCTACGAGCAGTACTTC. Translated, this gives CASSLDSLGPPGQGVYEQYF.